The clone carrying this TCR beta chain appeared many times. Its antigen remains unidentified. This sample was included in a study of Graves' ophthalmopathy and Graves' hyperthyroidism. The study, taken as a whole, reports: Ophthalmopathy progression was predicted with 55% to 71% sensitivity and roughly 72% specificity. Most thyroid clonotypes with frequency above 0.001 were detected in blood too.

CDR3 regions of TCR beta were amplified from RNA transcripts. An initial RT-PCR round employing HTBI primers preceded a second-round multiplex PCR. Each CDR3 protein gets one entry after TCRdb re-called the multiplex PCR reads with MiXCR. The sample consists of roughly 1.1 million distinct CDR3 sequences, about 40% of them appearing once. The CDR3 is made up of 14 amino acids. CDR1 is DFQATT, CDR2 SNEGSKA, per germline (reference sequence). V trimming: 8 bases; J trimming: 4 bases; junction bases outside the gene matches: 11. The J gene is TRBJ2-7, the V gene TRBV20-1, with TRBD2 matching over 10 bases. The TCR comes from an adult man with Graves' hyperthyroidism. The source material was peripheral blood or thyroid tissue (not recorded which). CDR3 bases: TGCAGTCTGATCCTAGGGACTAGCGTTTACGAGCAGTACTTC. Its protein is CSLILGTSVYEQYF.